The source of this T cell receptor (beta chain) is a study of blood T cell repertoires in COVID-19. As for the study in general: COVID-19 samples, acute and convalescent, were from the United States, Italy and Spain.

Original analysis: Estimates of nucleated cell counts were drawn from the amplification of reference gene primers. Profiled with immunoSEQ multiplex PCR; TCRdb holds only in-frame clones, not every one. Clone size and the V and J calls come from that table; the DNA yielded D and trimming. The data show around 88,000 clones, roughly 80% seen once. This CDR3 comprises 15 residues. The V gene lost 5 bases and the J gene lost 1 base, with 12 bases spanning the gap. CDR1 and CDR2 (germline): LNHDA, SQIVND (reference sequence). The origin of this receptor is a woman of 80 years or more with acute or convalescent COVID-19. Sequencing used peripheral blood. The chain links TRBV19 to TRBJ1-5, with a tentative D call TRBD1 (5 bases). CDR3 DNA: TGTGCCAGTAGTCCGCGGGGGGTAAGCAATCAGCCCCAGCATTTT. Translating it yields CASSPRGVSNQPQHF.